The 25 T cell receptor beta chains presented below share a single source sample, sequenced in a study of cytomegalovirus exposure and HLA in healthy donors. A multiplex PCR was run with 60 Vbeta primers and 13 Jbeta primers. Sequenced by immunoSEQ multiplex PCR; TCRdb stores in-frame clones only, minus some. This sample's table has some 48,000 clones. Sequencing used PBMCs. The receptors originated from a male donor in good health and CMV-seropositive.

The V gene is TRBV4-2, the J gene TRBJ2-3, with 7 bases lining up with TRBD1. In germline, CDR1 is LGHNA, CDR2 YNFKEQ. After removal of 0 bases from V and 5 bases from J, the junction contained 5 bases not matched to a gene. The CDR3 covers 15 residues. For the CDR3, the DNA is TGTGCCAGCAGCCAAGATTGGGACAGTCTAGATACGCAGTATTTT. It is translated as CASSQDWDSLDTQYF.

V is TRBV4-3 and J is TRBJ1-2; 11 nucleotides agree with TRBD1. V lost 3 bases, J lost 6 bases, and 3 bases stayed unmatched. This CDR3 is built from 14 residues. CDR1 and CDR2 (germline): LGHNA, YSLEER. DNA of the CDR3: TGCGCCAGCAGCCACCCGGGACAGGGGGATGGCTACACCTTC. Amino acids: CASSHPGQGDGYTF.

V usage is TRBV6-5 and J usage is TRBJ2-7; a weak D match, TRBD1 (6 bases). Germline-derived CDR1 and CDR2 are MNHEY and SVGAGI. This CDR3 region has 14 residues. Trimming took 8 bases from V and 4 from J, leaving 18 bases between them. The CDR3: CASSSVDRSYEQYF. As DNA, the CDR3 is TGTGCCAGCTCCTCTGTGGACAGATCGTACGAGCAGTACTTC.

V usage is TRBV4-3 and J usage is TRBJ2-1; D remains ambiguous. The CDR3 has 13 amino acids. The germline gives CDR1 LGHNA, CDR2 YSLEER. Trimming removed 0 bases from V and 9 bases from J, with 9 bases in between. The CDR3 sequence: CASSQEGQTEQFF. As DNA, the CDR3 is TGCGCCAGCAGCCAAGAGGGCCAGACTGAGCAGTTCTTC.

The chain employs TRBV4-1 and TRBJ2-7; TRBD1 matches at 8 bases. Unmatched junction bases numbered 11, after V lost 0 bases and J lost 4 bases. Germline-derived CDR1 and CDR2 are MGHRA and YSYEKL. The CDR3 is made up of 17 amino acids. The CDR3 DNA reads TGCGCCAGCAGCCAAGAAGGTTTCGCGGACAGGGCTTACGAGCAGTACTTC. It yields the protein CASSQEGFADRAYEQYF.

The CDR3 DNA sequence: TGTGCCAGCAGCTTAGGGCCCGGGACAGGGGGTGGGGAGACCCAGTACTTC. This encodes CASSLGPGTGGGETQYF. The genes are TRBV7-6 and TRBJ2-5; 11 bases are shared with TRBD1. In germline, CDR1 is SGHVS, CDR2 FNYEAQ. The CDR3 is made up of 17 amino acids. V was clipped by 1 base and J by 5 bases; unmatched bases: 9.

The rearrangement links TRBV4-3 to TRBJ2-7, with a possible D match to TRBD1 (5 bases). V lost 4 bases to trimming and J lost 5 bases, with 18 bases between them. CDR1 and CDR2 from the germline V gene are LGHNA and YSLEER. CDR3 length: 15 residues. CDR3 nucleotides: TGCGCCAGCAGCCGGACAACTCTGGATGGTAACGAGCAGTACTTC. It encodes CASSRTTLDGNEQYF.

This sequence joins TRBV7-7 and TRBJ2-7, with D tentatively TRBD1 (6 bases). The CDR3 has 13 residues. V was shortened by 4 bases and J by 2 bases, with 9 bases between the two germline ends. The germline V gene encodes CDR1 SSHAT and CDR2 FNYEAQ (reference sequence). The CDR3 sequence is CASSSGEPYEQYF. CDR3 nucleotide sequence: TGTGCCAGCAGCTCAGGGGAGCCCTACGAGCAGTACTTC. Full variable domain (remainder filled in from reference TRBV7-7 and TRBJ2-7): GAGVSQSPRYKVTKRGQDVTLRCDPISSHATLYWYQQALGQGPEFLTYFNYEAQPDKSGLPSDRFSAERPEGSISTLTIQRTEQRDSAMYRCASSSGEPYEQYFGPGTRLTVT.

The V gene is TRBV7-3, the J gene TRBJ1-2; TRBD1 matches 7 bases. Losses at the gene ends were 2 bases for V and 5 bases for J; bases not matched to a gene: 8. This CDR3 contains 15 residues. From germline, CDR1 is SGHTA and CDR2 FQGTGA. CDR3 DNA sequence: TGTGCCAGCAGCTTAGACGGGACAGTGAAATATGGCTACACCTTC. Its translation is CASSLDGTVKYGYTF.

The CDR3 DNA follows: TGTGCCAGCAGCTCCGCATTCGGGTATAGTGCAAATGAGCAGTTCTTC. Amino acid sequence: CASSSAFGYSANEQFF. J is TRBJ2-1 and V is TRBV7-6; D uncertain. CDR1 is SGHVS and CDR2 is FNYEAQ in the germline V gene. The CDR3 contains 16 residues. Trimming cost V 4 bases and J 7 bases, with 20 bases left between them.

The genes are TRBV4-1 and TRBJ2-6, with D possibly being TRBD2 (6 bases). V gave up 0 bases and J gave up 0 bases, with 15 bases separating them. The length of the CDR3 is 19 residues. CDR1 and CDR2 from the germline V gene are MGHRA and YSYEKL. The CDR3 DNA sequence: TGCGCCAGCAGCCAAGAAACTGGGACGGGACTCTCTGGGGCCAACGTCCTGACTTTC. The encoded protein is CASSQETGTGLSGANVLTF.

The chain combines TRBV7-9 with TRBJ1-2; D unclear. V lost 8 bases and J 6 bases, leaving 22 bases between the germline ends. Germline assignment: CDR1 SEHNR and CDR2 FQNEAQ (reference sequence). CDR3 length: 15 residues. The CDR3 here is CASHSLEREIDGYTF. The CDR3 bases are TGTGCCAGCCACAGCTTAGAGCGGGAGATCGATGGCTACACCTTC.

CDR3 protein: CASSLTGGETQYF. CDR3 coding DNA: TGCGCCAGCAGCCTTACAGGGGGGGAGACCCAGTACTTC. The gene calls are TRBV4-1 and TRBJ2-5; the match to TRBD1 covers 8 bases. Germline CDR1 MGHRA, CDR2 YSYEKL. The CDR3 runs 13 residues. V shed 4 bases and J 5 bases; nucleotides not matched to a gene: 3.

The gene calls are TRBV7-9 and TRBJ1-2; D gene unclear. This CDR3 comprises 13 residues. Trimming stripped 5 bases from V and 3 bases from J, with 10 bases between. CDR1 is SEHNR and CDR2 is FQNEAQ in the germline V gene (reference sequence). CDR3 sequence (DNA): TGTGCCAGCAGCGCAGAAAGTTACTATGGCTACACCTTC. This translates into CASSAESYYGYTF. Combining the CDR3 with reference TRBV7-9 and TRBJ1-2 gives the whole variable domain DTGVSQNPRHKITKRGQNVTFRCDPISEHNRLYWYRQTLGQGPEFLTYFQNEAQLEKSRLLSDRFSAERPKGSFSTLEIQRTEQGDSAMYLCASSAESYYGYTFGSGTRLTVV.

The chain combines TRBV5-1 with TRBJ1-2; D gene unclear. This CDR3 is 14 amino acids long. Germline V gives CDR1 SGHRS, CDR2 YFSETQ. V lost 5 bases, J lost 3 bases, and 14 bases lay in between. The CDR3 loop reads CASRGSGSDYGYTF. The CDR3 DNA follows: TGCGCCAGCAGAGGTTCGGGGTCGGACTATGGCTACACCTTC.

The chain carries TRBV7-7 and TRBJ2-7; D might be TRBD2 (6 bases). The CDR3 is 14 residues long. Germline CDR1 SSHAT, CDR2 FNYEAQ (reference sequence). V shed 5 bases and J shed 0 bases, with 11 bases lying between them. This chain's CDR3 is CASSIGRGSYEQYF. The CDR3 DNA is TGTGCCAGCAGCATAGGGCGGGGCTCCTACGAGCAGTACTTC.

The gene calls are TRBV7-8 and TRBJ2-7; 7 nucleotides line up with TRBD1. CDR3 length: 16 amino acids. V lost 5 bases and J lost 5; bases outside the gene matches: 15. The germline V gene has CDR1 SGHVS and CDR2 FQNEAQ. The CDR3 DNA is TGTGCCAGCAGCACTCGTTACAGGGGAAGAGGTGACGAGCAGTACTTC. It is translated as CASSTRYRGRGDEQYF.

This sequence joins TRBV28 and TRBJ2-3; TRBD1 matches 8 bases. CDR1 is MDHEN and CDR2 is SYDVKM in the germline V gene. V shed 4 bases, J shed 2 bases, and the junction held 8 bases outside the gene matches. This CDR3 contains 16 residues. CDR3 residues: CASSSGTGRLTDTQYF. CDR3 coding DNA: TGTGCCAGCAGTTCCGGGACAGGACGGCTCACAGATACGCAGTATTTT.

This chain connects TRBV6-1 to TRBJ2-7; D possibly corresponds to TRBD1 (7 bases). V lost 5 bases to trimming and J lost 3 bases, with 11 bases between them. The CDR3 is 13 residues long. The germline CDR1 and CDR2 sequences are MNHNS and SASEGT. Written as DNA, the CDR3 is TGTGCCAGCAGTACCAGGGGGGTCTACGAGCAGTACTTC. Encoded protein: CASSTRGVYEQYF.

The V call is TRBV4-1, the J call TRBJ2-5; the D gene is possibly TRBD1 (5 bases). The J call is uncertain, as TRBJ2-7 better fits the DNA end. The CDR3 contains 13 residues. Germline CDR1 reads MGHRA; CDR2 reads YSYEKL. Here the CDR3 DNA reads TGCGCCAGCAGCCAAGAGGGGCCCTACGAGCAGTACTTC. It yields the protein CASSQEGPYEQYF.

The rearrangement links TRBV25-1 to TRBJ1-2; weak D call: TRBD1 (5 bases). The CDR3 totals 14 residues. V lost 2 bases, J lost 2 bases, and 9 bases lay in between. Germline CDR1 MGHDK, CDR2 SYGVNS. The CDR3 spells CASSERGQNYGYTF. The DNA for the CDR3 is TGTGCCAGCAGTGAAAGGGGTCAGAACTATGGCTACACCTTC.

The rearrangement joins TRBV4-2 to TRBJ2-1, with 13 bases matching TRBD2. The J segment lost 7 bases and the V segment lost 4 bases, leaving 7 bases of the junction unmatched. The CDR3 length is 16 residues. The germline gives CDR1 LGHNA, CDR2 YNFKEQ. The CDR3 here is CASSPPGLAGKNEQFF. CDR3 bases: TGTGCCAGCAGCCCACCGGGACTAGCGGGGAAGAATGAGCAGTTCTTC.

The genes are TRBV19 and TRBJ2-1; 8 nucleotides agree with TRBD1. Germline-derived CDR1 and CDR2 are LNHDA and SQIVND (reference sequence). The CDR3 runs to 16 residues. V shed 7 bases and J 7 bases; nucleotides not matched to a gene: 15. This chain's CDR3 is CASIEEWGTGGNEQFF. CDR3 nucleotides: TGTGCCAGTATAGAGGAATGGGGGACAGGTGGGAATGAGCAGTTCTTC.

The chain employs TRBV29-1 and TRBJ2-3; 7 bases fit TRBD1. Germline V gene lookup returns CDR1 SQVTM and CDR2 ANQGSEA. V lost 4 bases and J lost 6; bases outside the gene matches: 13. The CDR3 runs 15 residues. CDR3: CSVGVGGRVSDTQYF. DNA of the CDR3: TGCAGCGTTGGCGTAGGGGGCAGGGTTTCGGATACGCAGTATTTT.

The rearrangement uses TRBV29-1 and TRBJ2-3; possibly TRBD1 for D (5 bases). Trimming took off 3 bases at V and 2 bases at J, with 12 bases between the two ends. The CDR3 runs to 14 residues. Per germline, CDR1 SQVTM and CDR2 ANQGSEA. The DNA for the CDR3 is TGCAGCGTTGAGGTTGGACACCCCACAGATACGCAGTATTTT. It translates to CSVEVGHPTDTQYF.